The 22 T cell receptor beta chains reported below all come from one sample, sequenced in a study of HIV-infected patients and healthy controls. TCRdb ran MiXCR on the 5' RACE reads and lists one entry per CDR3 protein. The sample comprises about 70,000 distinct CDR3 sequences, 15% to 20% of which are singletons, and approximately 5% rests with the top ten. Sequencing was performed on CD4+ T cells from blood. Receptor source: a human donor in good health.

Ten or more counts support this clonotype. The chain is built from TRBV9 and TRBJ2-7; D could derive from TRBD1 or TRBD2 (5 bases each). This CDR3 region has 14 residues. Germline lookup yields CDR1 SGDLS and CDR2 YYNGEE. Trimming cost V 0 bases and J 2 bases, with 9 bases left between them. CDR3 region: CASSVGWDAYEQYF. DNA of the CDR3: TGTGCCAGCAGCGTAGGGTGGGACGCCTACGAGCAGTACTTC.

The chain employs TRBV12-3 or TRBV12-4 and TRBJ1-3; 8 bases align to TRBD1. V shed 6 bases and J 4 bases; nucleotides not matched to a gene: 8. The CDR3 length is 15 residues. As DNA, the CDR3 is TGTGCCAGCAGGTTTCAGGGGGCGCCCGGAAACACCATATATTTT. It is translated as CASRFQGAPGNTIYF.

This clonotype has only a few counts. In nucleotides, the CDR3 is TGTGCCAGCAGCTTTAGCGGGTCCTACAATGAGCAGTTCTTC. It translates to CASSFSGSYNEQFF. This chain connects TRBV11-3 to TRBJ2-1; 7 nucleotides match TRBD2. The CDR3 is 14 residues long. V lost 3 bases, J lost 1 base, and 0 bases stayed unmatched. From germline, CDR1 is SGHNT and CDR2 YENEEA.

This clonotype was seen more than once but under ten times. V usage is TRBV10-3 and J usage is TRBJ1-1; maybe TRBD1 (6 bases). The V gene's germline CDR1 is ENHRY and CDR2 SYGVKD. The CDR3 loop spans 16 amino acids. The V end lost 0 bases, the J end lost 3 bases, and 14 bases lay between the germline ends. This chain's CDR3 is CAISESSGGRDTEAFF. The CDR3 DNA follows: TGTGCCATCAGTGAGTCGAGTGGGGGCCGGGACACTGAAGCTTTCTTT.

This clonotype has a count of ten or more. The chain joins TRBV7-9 to TRBJ2-1; D is undetermined. The length of the CDR3 is 18 residues. Germline CDR1 is SEHNR and CDR2 is FQNEAQ (reference sequence). Trimming removed 5 bases at V and 0 bases at J, with 20 bases between. CDR3 protein: CASSHRTATVSSYNEQFF. The CDR3 DNA sequence: TGTGCCAGCAGCCACCGCACCGCGACTGTGAGCTCCTACAATGAGCAGTTCTTC.

This clonotype appeared many times. The chain recombines TRBV7-9 with TRBJ1-2; 10 bases match TRBD1. This CDR3 spans 19 amino acids. Looked up from germline, CDR1 is SEHNR and CDR2 is FQNEAQ (reference sequence). V gave up 5 bases and J gave up 4 bases; unmatched junction bases: 19. The chain's CDR3 is CASSPDGGPGQGPLYGYTF. In DNA, the CDR3 is TGTGCCAGCAGCCCCGATGGGGGGCCGGGACAGGGGCCTCTCTATGGCTACACCTTC.

This clonotype was observed a handful of times. This chain links TRBV6-6 with TRBJ1-2; 8 bases are a match to TRBD1. The CDR3 runs to 17 residues. V dropped 2 bases and J dropped 8; count of bases not matched to a gene: 16. Per the germline V gene, CDR1 is MNHNY and CDR2 is SVGAGI (reference sequence). The CDR3 here is CASSYGSYQGAYWGYTF. DNA of the CDR3: TGTGCCAGCAGTTACGGCTCCTACCAGGGGGCGTATTGGGGCTACACCTTC.

This clonotype showed up just a few times. This rearrangement joins TRBV7-2 to TRBJ1-1; the match to TRBD1 covers 7 bases. The CDR3 is 13 residues long. Looked up from germline, CDR1 is SGHTA and CDR2 is FQGNSA. V trimming: 3 bases; J trimming: 5 bases; junction bases outside the gene matches: 3. This CDR3 reads CASSFTGDTEAFF. CDR3 nucleotides: TGTGCCAGCAGCTTTACAGGGGATACTGAAGCTTTCTTT.

This rearrangement joins TRBV5-1 to TRBJ1-4; no firm D call. The V and J ends lost 5 bases and 0 bases respectively, with 14 bases between them. Germline assignment: CDR1 SGHRS and CDR2 YFSETQ. CDR3 length: 16 residues. CDR3 residues: CASSPVGHATNEKLFF. The CDR3 region has the DNA TGCGCCAGCAGTCCGGTCGGCCACGCAACTAATGAAAAACTGTTTTTT.

This clonotype showed up many times. The chain has TRBV20-1 and TRBJ1-2, with D possibly TRBD1 on 6 matching bases. This CDR3 has 13 residues. V dropped 5 bases and J dropped 10 bases, with 20 bases sitting between them. CDR1 and CDR2 from the germline V gene are DFQATT and SNEGSKA (reference sequence). The CDR3 reads CSAGTGSGRDYTF. The CDR3 DNA is TGCAGTGCTGGTACAGGGAGCGGGCGGGACTACACCTTC.

The chain links TRBV10-3 to TRBJ1-1; TRBD1 might be the D (5 bases). This CDR3 has 13 amino acids. Germline V gene sequence: CDR1 ENHRY, CDR2 SYGVKD. V dropped 10 bases and J dropped 8 bases, with 20 bases sitting between them. CDR3 sequence reads: CATGKGTPEEAFF. In DNA form, the CDR3 reads TGTGCCACCGGCAAAGGGACCCCAGAAGAAGCTTTCTTT.

In its sample, this clonotype was seen many times. The J gene is TRBJ1-2, the V gene TRBV18; D might be TRBD1 (5 bases). The germline CDR1 and CDR2 sequences are KGHSH and LQKENI. The CDR3 is made up of 14 amino acids. Trimming removed 3 bases from V and 2 bases from J, with 10 bases in between. CDR3 sequence: CASSPQGSNYGYTF. CDR3 DNA sequence: TGTGCCAGCTCACCGCAGGGTTCCAACTATGGCTACACCTTC.

J is TRBJ1-1 and V is TRBV5-1, with D perhaps TRBD1 (6 bases). Looked up from germline, CDR1 is SGHRS and CDR2 is YFSETQ. There are 14 residues in the CDR3. Trimming shortened V by 3 bases and J by 1 base, and 10 bases separated the two germline ends. CDR3: CASSSNRANTEAFF. The CDR3 nucleotides read TGCGCCAGCAGCTCGAACAGGGCGAACACTGAAGCTTTCTTT. Using reference TRBV5-1 and TRBJ1-1 for the parts outside the CDR3, the full variable domain is KAGVTQTPRYLIKTRGQQVTLSCSPISGHRSVSWYQQTPGQGLQFLFEYFSETQRNKGNFPGRFSGRQFSNSRSEMNVSTLELGDSALYLCASSSNRANTEAFFGQGTRLTVV.

The rearrangement joins TRBV5-6 to TRBJ2-1; a weak D match, TRBD2 (7 bases). This CDR3 spans 13 amino acids. Per the germline V gene, CDR1 is SGHDT and CDR2 is YYEEEE. With 5 bases removed from V and 12 bases from J, the gap between germline ends came to 18 bases. In nucleotides, the CDR3 is TGTGCCAGCAGGAGCATACGGGGGGCCCCGCAGTTCTTC. It encodes CASRSIRGAPQFF.

A few counts support this clonotype. The V gene is TRBV6-5, the J gene TRBJ1-1; no clear D gene. Trimming stripped 3 bases from V and 5 bases from J, with 10 bases between. The germline gives CDR1 MNHEY, CDR2 SVGAGI. The CDR3 length is 13 residues. The DNA of the CDR3 is TGTGCCAGCAGTTATACCCGGGATACTGAAGCTTTCTTT. Its protein is CASSYTRDTEAFF.

The genes are TRBV5-1 and TRBJ1-5; perhaps TRBD1 as D (5 bases). Germline CDR1 SGHRS, CDR2 YFSETQ. V lost 3 bases, J lost 6 bases, and 10 bases lay in between. The CDR3 has 13 residues. Here the CDR3 reads CASSSSGTQPQHF. In DNA, the CDR3 is TGCGCCAGCAGCTCATCAGGGACTCAGCCCCAGCATTTT.

This clonotype came up many times. The V and J genes are TRBV28 and TRBJ2-5, with 7 bases aligning to TRBD1. This CDR3 is built from 13 residues. Trimming took 10 bases from V and 5 from J; bases not matched to a gene: 10. Germline V gives CDR1 MDHEN, CDR2 SYDVKM. CDR3 sequence: CATDQTGMETQYF. The CDR3, as DNA: TGTGCCACCGACCAGACAGGGATGGAGACCCAGTACTTC.

This clonotype was seen many times. This chain connects TRBV20-1 to TRBJ2-3; D ambiguous. Germline V gene data show CDR1 as DFQATT and CDR2 as SNEGSKA (reference sequence). CDR3 length: 13 residues. V shed 3 bases and J shed 1 base, with 8 bases lying between them. In nucleotides, the CDR3 is TGCAGTGCTAGCGACGCACGCACAGATACGCAGTATTTT. Its translation: CSASDARTDTQYF.

This clonotype was picked up many times. The J gene is TRBJ2-1, the V gene TRBV12-3 or TRBV12-4; 13 bases align to TRBD2. With V trimmed by 5 bases and J by 8 bases, 9 bases remained unmatched. The CDR3 runs 16 residues. The CDR3 loop reads CASSPRTSGSVHEQFF. Here the CDR3 DNA reads TGTGCCAGCAGTCCCCGGACTAGCGGGAGCGTGCATGAGCAGTTCTTC.

The chain carries TRBV27 and TRBJ1-1, with D perhaps TRBD1 (5 bases). The CDR3 has 16 amino acids. V lost 6 bases and J lost 1, with 18 bases in between. CDR1 and CDR2 (germline): MNHEY, SMNVEV (reference sequence). CDR3 coding DNA: TGTGCCAGCAGATCCATATCGGGACGGGCGAACACTGAAGCTTTCTTT. Translation gives CASRSISGRANTEAFF.

This sequence joins TRBV25-1 and TRBJ2-1, with D possibly matching TRBD1 (6 bases). The length of the CDR3 is 13 residues. Looked up from germline, CDR1 is MGHDK and CDR2 is SYGVNS. The ends were cut back, 6 bases at V and 5 bases at J, with 11 bases in the middle. The DNA of the CDR3 is TGTGCCAGCAGCCAGCACAGGGACAATGAGCAGTTCTTC. Translating gives CASSQHRDNEQFF.

This chain joins TRBV6-5 and TRBJ2-5; 9 bases are shared with TRBD1. V trimming: 3 bases; J trimming: 3 bases; junction bases outside the gene matches: 5. This CDR3 is built from 15 residues. Germline loops: CDR1 MNHEY, CDR2 SVGAGI. CDR3 amino acids: CASSYSGTGKETQYF. DNA for the CDR3: TGTGCCAGCAGTTATTCAGGGACAGGGAAAGAGACCCAGTACTTC.